What follows is one TCR beta chain and its context. Its specificity is not known. One entry per CDR3 protein, called by TCRdb with MiXCR from the RT-PCR reads. The sample lists hundreds of thousands of distinct CDR3 sequences, roughly 20% occurring once. The CDR3 loop spans 13 amino acids. Trimming cost V 2 bases and J 7 bases, with 15 bases left between them. Per germline, CDR1 DFQATT and CDR2 SNEGSKA (reference sequence). This record belongs to a study of response to subunit inactivated influenza vaccine. Study-level findings and limits: With each seasonal influenza vaccination, the authors suggested, few new T cells are recruited.

The input for sequencing was PBMCs from blood, taken around 22 months after vaccination. This clonotype originated in a man between 50 and 70 years old who received an inactivated influenza vaccine. This chain joins TRBV20-1 and TRBJ2-7; the D gene is possibly TRBD1 (5 bases). CDR3 nucleotide sequence: TGCAGTGCTAGATCAGGGTTAAGTTGGGAGCAGTACTTC. Translating gives CSARSGLSWEQYF.